This note documents a single TCR beta chain sequence. These data originate in a study of T cell responses to AZD1222 COVID-19 vaccine. Germline V CDR1 and CDR2: MNHEY, SVGAGI. V lost 8 bases, J lost 4 bases, and 6 bases lay in between. The CDR3 runs 12 residues. The protocol was immunoSEQ multiplex PCR, while the TCRdb copy is restricted to in-frame clones and leaves out a portion. The table lists roughly 140,000 clones, just under 95% of them singletons, with around 10% in the top ten. The chain has TRBV6-5 and TRBJ2-6, with a tentative D call TRBD2 (6 bases). Sequencing was performed on peripheral blood, taken after recovery from COVID-19. This TCR was recovered from an adult who had recovered from COVID-19. CDR3 amino acids: CASRGGANVLTF. The CDR3 nucleotides are TGTGCCAGCCGGGGGGGGGCCAACGTCCTGACTTTC.